The 3 T cell receptor beta chains in this list originate from one sample, sequenced in a study of T-cell reconstitution after alpha-beta-depleted transplantation in children (dated by TCRdb to the mid-2010s). The library was generated by PCR. Sequencing instrument: Illumina HiSeq 2500. Molecular barcoding was employed in the preparation of TCR libraries, with unique molecular identifiers being used to normalize TCRbeta repertoire quantification. TCRdb reran the public reads through fastp at Q25 and MiXCR, keeping productive beta chains. Entries that share a CDR3 protein sequence are merged under the most common genes and DNA. Recorded for this sample are fewer than 550,000 distinct CDR3 sequences; roughly a tenth of them occurred a single time. The top ten constitute around 2% of the sample. Reading the label with the study, this specimen's treatment or condition is: allogeneic hematopoietic cell transplantation with graft depleted of TCRalphabeta T cells and CD19 B cells.

The source material was PBMCs, sampled before TCRalphabeta/CD19-depleted stem cell transplant. All receptors come from a child under 10 years old with inherited bone marrow failure, due to receive a stem cell transplant.

J is TRBJ2-7 and V is TRBV29-1; the match to TRBD2 covers 8 bases. There are 13 residues in the CDR3. Unmatched junction bases numbered 4, after V lost 1 base and J lost 5 bases. Germline V gene data show CDR1 as SQVTM and CDR2 as ANQGSEA. CDR3 sequence reads: CSVEGPGGNEQYF. The CDR3, as DNA: TGCAGCGTTGAAGGTCCGGGGGGGAACGAGCAGTACTTC.

This clonotype has a count of ten or more. This chain uses TRBV19 with TRBJ2-1, with a weak D call TRBD2 (5 bases). The germline CDR1 and CDR2 sequences are LNHDA and SQIVND (reference sequence). The CDR3 consists of 12 residues. V dropped 6 bases and J dropped 8 bases, with 11 bases sitting between them. CDR3 sequence (DNA): TGTGCCAGTAGGGAGAACGGGGATGAGCAGTTCTTC. Translating it yields CASRENGDEQFF.

This clonotype has only a few counts. V is TRBV5-4 and J is TRBJ2-3; D remains ambiguous. Trimming took off 4 bases at V and 1 base at J, with 13 bases between the two ends. Germline CDR1 and CDR2: SGHNT and YYREEE (reference sequence). The CDR3 length is 15 residues. The CDR3 nucleotides are TGTGCCAGCAGCCCCGATATGTGGCGCACAGATACGCAGTATTTT. Amino acids: CASSPDMWRTDTQYF.